The 11 T cell receptor beta chains below come from one sample, sequenced in a study of beta chain features in type 1 diabetes (dated by TCRdb to the late 2010s). To prepare the library, the immunoSEQ multiplex PCR assay was applied. The entire isolated RNA was reverse transcribed using the High Capacity cDNA Reverse Transcription Kit, and thus expressed TCRB transcripts were sequenced. Here the immuneACCESS table is served through TCRdb, limited to in-frame sequences with V and J called. Missing clones are a known gap in these copies; in checked studies unresolved V genes cover under half, and the rest lacks a known reason. Within this sample are 200,000 to 250,000 clones, with 27% of them counted one time only. The top ten constitute about 3.9% of the sample. The sequencing input was central memory CD4+ T cells from blood. The receptors were gathered from a man aged 25 to 40 in good health.

This clone has more than one count but fewer than ten. This rearrangement joins TRBV13 to TRBJ1-2, with D possibly matching TRBD1 (5 bases). V lost 8 bases, J lost 3 bases, and 19 bases lay in between. This CDR3 has 15 amino acids. The germline gives CDR1 PRHDT, CDR2 FYEKMQ (reference sequence). CDR3 DNA: TGTGCCAGCTCCCGGGCCTCAAGAGGGGACTATGGCTACACCTTC. Encoded protein: CASSRASRGDYGYTF.

The rearrangement links TRBV5-1 to TRBJ2-5, with D perhaps TRBD1 (6 bases). CDR1 SGHRS and CDR2 YFSETQ come from the germline V gene. Trimming removed 0 bases from V and 5 bases from J, with 8 bases in between. The CDR3 extends over 13 amino acids. The CDR3 loop reads CASSLDRAETQYF. DNA of the CDR3: TGCGCCAGCAGCTTGGACAGGGCGGAGACCCAGTACTTC.

Only a few counts were recorded for this clone. The chain is built from TRBV9 and TRBJ1-1, with D tentatively TRBD1 (5 bases). The V and J ends lost 2 bases and 3 bases respectively, with 11 bases between them. CDR1 and CDR2 (germline): SGDLS, YYNGEE. CDR3 size: 14 residues. The CDR3 is CASSVGTRYTEAFF. CDR3 nucleotide sequence: TGTGCCAGCAGCGTCGGGACTCGATACACTGAAGCTTTCTTT.

This clone was counted a single time. V is TRBV30 and J is TRBJ2-4; D might be TRBD1 or TRBD2, each matching 5 bases. The germline V gene encodes CDR1 GTSNPN and CDR2 SVGIG (reference sequence). V shed 4 bases and J shed 6 bases, with 16 bases lying between them. The CDR3 length is 14 residues. Here the CDR3 reads CAWTPEGPRNIQYF. Written as DNA, the CDR3 is TGTGCCTGGACCCCCGAGGGGCCCAGAAACATTCAGTACTTC.

The V call is TRBV18, the J call TRBJ2-3; D uncertain. Germline assignment: CDR1 KGHSH and CDR2 LQKENI. V was trimmed by 3 bases and J by 3 bases, leaving 7 bases between them. The CDR3 length is 13 residues. The CDR3: CASSPSQTDTQYF. In DNA, the CDR3 is TGTGCCAGCTCACCCTCTCAGACAGATACGCAGTATTTT.

In its sample, this clone was seen many times. The V gene is TRBV2, the J gene TRBJ2-5; 10 nucleotides agree with TRBD2. From germline, CDR1 is SNHLY and CDR2 FYNNEI. The CDR3 is 16 amino acids. Trimming at V came to 4 bases and at J to 3 bases, leaving 8 bases not matched to a gene. CDR3 sequence: CASSGTSGIRKETQYF. As DNA, the CDR3 is TGTGCCAGCAGTGGGACTAGCGGCATCAGAAAAGAGACCCAGTACTTC.

The V call is TRBV7-2, the J call TRBJ1-5, with D unclear. The CDR3 is 14 residues long. Looked up from germline, CDR1 is SGHTA and CDR2 is FQGNSA. The V gene lost 5 bases and the J gene lost 0 bases, with 8 bases spanning the gap. CDR3 in DNA: TGTGCCAGCAGCGCGGACGGTAGCAATCAGCCCCAGCATTTT. Translating gives CASSADGSNQPQHF.

A single count supports this clone. The chain employs TRBV14 and TRBJ2-7; D remains unclear. The CDR3 has 15 amino acids. Per the germline V gene, CDR1 is SGHDN and CDR2 is FVKESK. The ends were cut back, 1 base at V and 2 bases at J, with 12 bases in the middle. The CDR3 DNA sequence: TGTGCCAGCAGCCAAGTTGTTACATACCCCTACGAGCAGTACTTC. As protein: CASSQVVTYPYEQYF.

This clone was seen at least ten times. V and J are TRBV7-2 and TRBJ1-5; no definite D call. V lost 2 bases, J lost 4 bases, and 6 bases lay in between. The CDR3 extends over 13 amino acids. Germline loops: CDR1 SGHTA, CDR2 FQGNSA. The CDR3 bases are TGTGCCAGCAGCTTACGAGGTAATCAGCCCCAGCATTTT. This encodes CASSLRGNQPQHF.

Regarding this clone: At the DNA level, this CDR3 is encoded by other sequences in the same sample as well. This sequence joins TRBV6-5 and TRBJ2-7, with D tentatively TRBD1 or TRBD2 (7 bases each). Germline V gives CDR1 MNHEY, CDR2 SVGAGI. CDR3 size: 14 residues. Trimming removed 2 bases from V and 3 bases from J, with 11 bases in between. The CDR3 here is CASSYAGGDYEQYF. The CDR3 DNA follows: TGTGCCAGCAGTTACGCAGGGGGGGACTACGAGCAGTACTTC.

Comments on this clone: The junction shows a germline mismatch at one end, possibly a read error. The chain uses TRBV29-1 and TRBJ1-1, with D uncertain. CDR1 is SQVTM, CDR2 ANQGSEA, per germline. The CDR3 contains 11 residues. The CDR3 here is CSGEVTIEAFF. The CDR3 DNA reads as TGCAGCGGTGAAGTGACGATTGAAGCTTTCTTT. Variable domain in full (rest from reference TRBV29-1 and TRBJ1-1): SAVISQKPSRDICQRGTSLTIQCQVDSQVTMMFWYRQQPGQSLTLIATANQGSEATYESGFVIDKFPISRPNLTFSTLTVSNMSPEDSSIYLCSGEVTIEAFFGQGTRLTVV.